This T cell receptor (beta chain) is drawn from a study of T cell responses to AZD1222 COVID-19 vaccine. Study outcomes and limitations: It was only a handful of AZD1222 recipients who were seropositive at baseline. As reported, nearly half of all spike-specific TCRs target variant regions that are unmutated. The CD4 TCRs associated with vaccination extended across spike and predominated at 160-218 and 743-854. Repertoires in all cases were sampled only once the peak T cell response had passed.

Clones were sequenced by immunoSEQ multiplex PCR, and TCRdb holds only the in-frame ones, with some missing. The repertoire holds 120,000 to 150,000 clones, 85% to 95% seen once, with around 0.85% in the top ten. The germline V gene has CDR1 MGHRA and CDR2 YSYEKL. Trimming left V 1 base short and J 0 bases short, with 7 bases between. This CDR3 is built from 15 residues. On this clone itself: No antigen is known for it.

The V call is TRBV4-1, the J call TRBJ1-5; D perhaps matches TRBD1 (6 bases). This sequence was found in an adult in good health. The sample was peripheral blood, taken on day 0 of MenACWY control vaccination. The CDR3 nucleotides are TGCGCCAGCAGCCAAGTGGACAGTAGCAATCAGCCCCAGCATTTT. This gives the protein CASSQVDSSNQPQHF.